This T cell receptor (beta chain) was identified in a study of T cell responses to AZD1222 COVID-19 vaccine. Study results and caveats: At baseline, seropositivity was found in only a handful of AZD1222 recipients. Close to half of spike-specific TCRs reportedly recognize unmutated variant regions.

Assay used: immunoSEQ multiplex PCR; TCRdb lists only in-frame clones, some missing. This table has about 120,000 clones, approximately 86% appearing once. Details on this clone: Its antigen is not known.

Trimming took 5 bases from V and 7 from J; bases not matched to a gene: 10. The CDR3 runs to 17 residues. Germline assignment: CDR1 SGHNT and CDR2 YENEEA. This receptor was taken from an adult in good health. V is TRBV11-3 and J is TRBJ2-1, with 14 positions matching TRBD2. The sequences come from peripheral blood, collected on day 0 of AZD1222 vaccination. The DNA for the CDR3 is TGTGCCAGCAGCGCGGCCGGGACTAGCGGGGGCCTAAATGAGCAGTTCTTC. It is translated as CASSAAGTSGGLNEQFF.